The next 22 T cell receptor beta chains were all read from a single sample in a study of blood T cell repertoires in COVID-19. Profiling relied on immunoSEQ multiplex PCR, and the TCRdb table lists in-frame clones only, not all of them. This table has around 100,000 clones, about 80% appearing once. Sequenced sample: peripheral blood. These receptors all come from a woman at least 80 years old with active or convalescent COVID-19.

The gene calls are TRBV28 and TRBJ1-5; D possibly corresponds to TRBD1 (5 bases). The CDR3 has 15 amino acids. V was pared by 5 bases and J by 1 base, with 12 bases between. Germline CDR1 is MDHEN and CDR2 is SYDVKM. CDR3 amino acids: CASSAGFESNQPQHF. CDR3 DNA: TGTGCCAGCAGTGCAGGGTTTGAGAGCAATCAGCCCCAGCATTTT.

The gene calls are TRBV6-6 and TRBJ1-5; 9 nucleotides agree with TRBD1. The CDR3 has 18 amino acids. J gave up 4 bases and V 5 bases, and 15 bases lay outside the gene matches. Germline values: CDR1 MNHNY, CDR2 SVGAGI (reference sequence). CDR3 amino acids: CASSRPGQGPGGNQPQHF. The CDR3 coding sequence is TGTGCCAGCAGTCGCCCGGGACAGGGTCCAGGTGGGAATCAGCCCCAGCATTTT.

As to this clone: The germline gene is not matched at one end of the junction; a read error may be the cause. The chain carries TRBV7-2 and TRBJ2-3; 8 bases are shared with TRBD2. CDR1 is SGHTA, CDR2 FQGNSA, per germline. The CDR3 has 13 residues. Here the CDR3 DNA reads TGTGCCAGCAGCTTAGGGTCAGGATCCGGGACTAGTTTT. It yields the protein CASSLGSGSGTSF.

The chain is built from TRBV27 and TRBJ2-3, with 8 bases that match TRBD2. Germline CDR1 is MNHEY and CDR2 is SMNVEV (reference sequence). V was pared by 4 bases and J by 0 bases, with 15 bases of the junction left unmatched. The CDR3 is 19 amino acids. The CDR3 DNA reads TGTGCCAGCAGTTCCCTAGCGGGCGCCATGATACCTAGCACAGATACGCAGTATTTT. Residues: CASSSLAGAMIPSTDTQYF.

The rearrangement joins TRBV5-4 to TRBJ2-6, with D hard to call. Trimming left V 0 bases short and J 3 bases short, with 10 bases between. This CDR3 is 16 amino acids long. Germline-derived CDR1 and CDR2 are SGHNT and YYREEE (reference sequence). The CDR3 region is CASSLALADGANVLTF. CDR3 nucleotides: TGTGCCAGCAGCTTGGCTCTGGCAGATGGGGCCAACGTCCTGACTTTC. Full variable domain (remainder filled in from reference TRBV5-4 and TRBJ2-6): ETGVTQSPTHLIKTRGQQVTLRCSSQSGHNTVSWYQQALGQGPQFIFQYYREEENGRGNFPPRFSGLQFPNYSSELNVNALELDDSALYLCASSLALADGANVLTFGAGSRLTVL.

The chain links TRBV6-5 to TRBJ1-1; 7 bases are a match to TRBD1. Germline loops: CDR1 MNHEY, CDR2 SVGAGI. The trim removed 7 bases at V and 9 bases at J, leaving 14 bases unmatched. This CDR3 comprises 14 residues. CDR3 nucleotides: TGTGCCAGCAATAAAAGACAGGGTCTATTACAAGCTTTCTTT. This translates into CASNKRQGLLQAFF.

The V call is TRBV9, the J call TRBJ2-1; 10 bases line up with TRBD2. The V gene end was trimmed by 3 bases and the J gene end by 7 bases; junction bases not matched to a gene: 13. Germline assignment: CDR1 SGDLS and CDR2 YYNGEE. The CDR3 contains 17 residues. CDR3 nucleotides: TGTGCCAGCAGCGAACGAGATGGCGCTAGCGGGGGTAATGAGCAGTTCTTC. This codes for CASSERDGASGGNEQFF.

This rearrangement joins TRBV5-1 to TRBJ1-1; D might be TRBD1 (6 bases). V was cut by 3 bases and J by 1 base, with 13 bases left in between. Per germline, CDR1 SGHRS and CDR2 YFSETQ. There are 15 residues in the CDR3. Here the CDR3 reads CASSWKTGTNTEAFF. CDR3 coding DNA: TGCGCCAGCAGCTGGAAGACAGGTACGAACACTGAAGCTTTCTTT.

The genes are TRBV18 and TRBJ2-5; D is unresolved. In germline, CDR1 is KGHSH, CDR2 LQKENI. Deletions cut 8 bases from V and 2 bases from J, with 12 bases between. This CDR3 is built from 13 residues. CDR3 sequence: CASTGILQETQYF. The CDR3 coding sequence is TGTGCCAGCACCGGTATATTGCAAGAGACCCAGTACTTC.

This clone was found once. The genes are TRBV24-1 and TRBJ2-2; D may be TRBD2 (5 bases). Germline CDR1 KGHDR, CDR2 SFDVKD. The length of the CDR3 is 16 residues. Trimming pared 4 bases from V and 2 bases from J, leaving 13 bases between. The CDR3 bases are TGTGCCACCAGTGACTCGAGGACTCCAAACACCGGGGAGCTGTTTTTT. It yields the protein CATSDSRTPNTGELFF.

V gene TRBV5-1 combines with J gene TRBJ2-2, with 8 bases aligning to TRBD2. The CDR3 totals 13 residues. The ends lost 5 bases at V and 5 bases at J; junction bases unmatched: 2. Germline V gene lookup returns CDR1 SGHRS and CDR2 YFSETQ. This CDR3 is CASSERETGELFF. For the CDR3, the DNA is TGCGCCAGCAGTGAGCGGGAGACCGGGGAGCTGTTTTTT.

The rearrangement links TRBV20-1 to TRBJ2-3; no clear D. CDR1 and CDR2 (germline): DFQATT, SNEGSKA (reference sequence). The CDR3 has 11 amino acids. The CDR3 DNA sequence: TGCAGGATGGAGTTGGCAGATACGCAGTATTTT. The encoded protein is CRMELADTQYF.

The CDR3 nucleotides are TGTGCCAGCAGTGACAGGACAGGGGCCCCCACTACGCAGTATTTT. Its protein is CASSDRTGAPTTQYF. The chain couples TRBV6-1 to TRBJ2-3, with 9 bases that match TRBD1. J lost 8 bases, V lost 3 bases, and 9 bases had no gene match. CDR1 MNHNS and CDR2 SASEGT come from the germline V gene. This CDR3 contains 15 residues.

This rearrangement joins TRBV27 to TRBJ1-1; 7 bases align to TRBD1. Germline CDR1 MNHEY, CDR2 SMNVEV (reference sequence). The trim removed 7 bases at V and 0 bases at J, leaving 5 bases unmatched. The CDR3 covers 14 residues. The CDR3 here is CASTRTGMNTEAFF. The DNA for the CDR3 is TGTGCCAGCACGAGGACAGGAATGAACACTGAAGCTTTCTTT.

As concerns this clone: This sample includes further DNA sequences coding for the same CDR3. The chain is built from TRBV5-1 and TRBJ2-7; D perhaps matches TRBD2 (5 bases). Germline assignment: CDR1 SGHRS and CDR2 YFSETQ. The V end lost 0 bases, the J end lost 1 base, and 14 bases lay between the germline ends. This CDR3 has 16 amino acids. The CDR3 sequence: CASSLGPRTGSYEQYF. In nucleotides, the CDR3 is TGCGCCAGCAGCTTGGGCCCCAGGACGGGGTCCTACGAGCAGTACTTC.

The V and J genes are TRBV4-2 and TRBJ1-5; a possible D gene is TRBD1 (6 bases). From germline, CDR1 is LGHNA and CDR2 YNFKEQ. V was shortened by 0 bases and J by 2 bases, with 20 bases between the two germline ends. The CDR3 spans 19 residues. CDR3 coding DNA: TGTGCCAGCAGCCAAGATACCCCCGGCGGGGGGCTCGGCAATCAGCCCCAGCATTTT. Translated: CASSQDTPGGGLGNQPQHF.

This clone turned up a few times. V usage is TRBV9 and J usage is TRBJ1-6; 8 bases agree with TRBD1. The V gene end was trimmed by 4 bases and the J gene end by 14 bases; junction bases not matched to a gene: 11. The CDR3 is made up of 14 amino acids. The germline V gene encodes CDR1 SGDLS and CDR2 YYNGEE. CDR3 protein: CASSLFDGQGTLHF. CDR3 in DNA: TGTGCCAGCAGCTTGTTTGACGGACAGGGAACCCTCCACTTT. The entire variable domain, with the rest obtained from reference TRBV9 and TRBJ1-6, is as follows: DSGVTQTPKHLITATGQRVTLRCSPRSGDLSVYWYQQSLDQGLQFLIQYYNGEERAKGNILERFSAQQFPDLHSELNLSSLELGDSALYFCASSLFDGQGTLHFGNGTRLTVT.

The CDR3: CSVGTGNYGYTF. CDR3 nucleotide sequence: TGCAGCGTTGGAACCGGGAACTATGGCTACACCTTC. V is TRBV29-1 and J is TRBJ1-2; the D is unclear. Germline lookup yields CDR1 SQVTM and CDR2 ANQGSEA. Trimming took 4 bases from V and 2 from J, leaving 8 bases between them. The CDR3 contains 12 residues.

J is TRBJ1-3 and V is TRBV19; 7 bases line up with TRBD1. The CDR3 consists of 14 residues. With 6 bases clipped from V and 4 bases from J, the junction kept 6 bases outside the gene matches. CDR1 and CDR2 from the germline V gene are LNHDA and SQIVND (reference sequence). In DNA form, the CDR3 reads TGTGCCAGTAGGAGGGGGCAAGGAGGAAACACCATATATTTT. This gives the protein CASRRGQGGNTIYF.

The J gene is TRBJ2-6, the V gene TRBV6-2 or TRBV6-3, with 8 bases lining up with TRBD1. Germline values: CDR1 MNHEY, CDR2 SVGEGT. The CDR3 is made up of 21 amino acids. The V and J ends lost 0 bases and 0 bases, in that order; junction bases with no gene match: 13. This CDR3 is CASSYSLGRGLPLSGANVLTF. In DNA, the CDR3 is TGTGCCAGCAGTTACTCCCTGGGCAGGGGGCTTCCCCTCTCTGGGGCCAACGTCCTGACTTTC.

V gene TRBV20-1 combines with J gene TRBJ1-1; D not certain. Germline V CDR1 and CDR2: DFQATT, SNEGSKA (reference sequence). Trimming took off 5 bases at V and 2 bases at J, with 6 bases between the two ends. The CDR3 sequence is 11 residues long. CDR3 DNA: TGCAGTGCTTTTAGTAACACTGAAGCTTTCTTT. Translated: CSAFSNTEAFF.

The chain carries TRBV7-2 and TRBJ2-7; D perhaps matches TRBD1 (5 bases). Looked up from germline, CDR1 is SGHTA and CDR2 is FQGNSA. Trimming stripped 5 bases from V and 5 bases from J, with 16 bases between. This CDR3 region has 14 residues. This CDR3 is CASSPRAGYHEQYF. CDR3 nucleotide sequence: TGTGCCAGCAGCCCAAGGGCAGGGTACCACGAGCAGTACTTC.